These 17 T cell receptor beta chains were all obtained from the same sample, sequenced in a study of shared clonotypes between healthy human individuals. Only in-frame clones appear in the TCRdb table, and some are missing; sequencing was by immunoSEQ multiplex PCR. Of 2 million to 2.5 million clones listed, more than 85% are singletons. The sequencing sample was made of naive CD4+ T cells from PBMCs. Indicated subset: CD45RA+ positively selected. Every receptor here comes from a man aged 18 to 29 in good health. Some clones in this sample may be carry-over from other donors' samples.

The rearrangement links TRBV5-1 to TRBJ1-4, with D perhaps matching TRBD1 (6 bases). The ends were cut back, 0 bases at V and 8 bases at J, with 11 bases in the middle. The germline CDR1 and CDR2 sequences are SGHRS and YFSETQ. The CDR3 has 14 amino acids. CDR3: CASSLERGSEKLFF. The DNA of the CDR3 is TGCGCCAGCAGCTTGGAGAGGGGGAGCGAAAAACTGTTTTTT. The whole variable domain, remainder taken from reference TRBV5-1 and TRBJ1-4, is KAGVTQTPRYLIKTRGQQVTLSCSPISGHRSVSWYQQTPGQGLQFLFEYFSETQRNKGNFPGRFSGRQFSNSRSEMNVSTLELGDSALYLCASSLERGSEKLFFGSGTQLSVL.

The rearrangement joins TRBV7-9 to TRBJ1-2; D is undetermined. V gave up 1 base and J gave up 8 bases, with 8 bases separating them. The germline CDR1 and CDR2 sequences are SEHNR and FQNEAQ (reference sequence). The CDR3 is 12 amino acids. The CDR3 bases are TGTGCCAGCAGCTTAGAAGGAAACGGCTACACCTTC. It encodes CASSLEGNGYTF. The full variable domain, in which reference TRBV7-9 and TRBJ1-2 provide the parts outside the CDR3, is DTGVSQNPRHKITKRGQNVTFRCDPISEHNRLYWYRQTLGQGPEFLTYFQNEAQLEKSRLLSDRFSAERPKGSFSTLEIQRTEQGDSAMYLCASSLEGNGYTFGSGTRLTVV.

The rearrangement links TRBV9 to TRBJ2-7; TRBD2 matches at 7 bases. The CDR3 runs to 15 residues. Germline CDR1 SGDLS, CDR2 YYNGEE. After removal of 4 bases from V and 6 bases from J, the junction contained 13 bases not matched to a gene. CDR3 nucleotides: TGTGCCAGCAGCCCCCGGGACCGGACTAGGGGCGAGCAGTACTTC. It encodes CASSPRDRTRGEQYF.

The chain employs TRBV19 and TRBJ2-5; perhaps TRBD1 as D (7 bases). The CDR3 is made up of 13 amino acids. Germline V gives CDR1 LNHDA, CDR2 SQIVND (reference sequence). Between the trimmed V and J ends, which lost 3 bases and 7 bases, there was a span of 12 bases. The CDR3: CASSMSQGGTQYF. The CDR3 DNA follows: TGTGCCAGTAGTATGTCTCAGGGGGGGACCCAGTACTTC.

A word on this clone: At the DNA level, this CDR3 is encoded by other sequences in the same sample as well. V and J are TRBV5-6 and TRBJ2-5; 10 bases match TRBD1. J was trimmed by 3 bases and V by 4 bases; bases with no gene match: 3. This CDR3 has 14 residues. The V gene's germline CDR1 is SGHDT and CDR2 YYEEEE. CDR3 sequence: CASSRDRGEETQYF. The CDR3 DNA reads as TGTGCCAGCAGCCGGGACAGGGGTGAAGAGACCCAGTACTTC.

The chain recombines TRBV4-3 with TRBJ1-2, with 9 bases fitting TRBD1. Germline assignment: CDR1 LGHNA and CDR2 YSLEER. The ends lost 5 bases at V and 4 bases at J; junction bases unmatched: 8. The CDR3 extends over 15 amino acids. The CDR3: CASSGHRGPGYGYTF. CDR3 coding DNA: TGCGCCAGCAGCGGGCACAGGGGGCCGGGCTATGGCTACACCTTC.

The V call is TRBV2, the J call TRBJ1-1, with D perhaps matching TRBD1 (6 bases). The CDR3 loop spans 14 amino acids. V lost 6 bases and J lost 4, with 15 bases in between. CDR1 and CDR2 (germline): SNHLY, FYNNEI. The CDR3 is CASRPQGQGTEAFF. The CDR3, as DNA: TGTGCCAGCAGACCTCAGGGGCAGGGCACTGAAGCTTTCTTT.

This chain links TRBV29-1 with TRBJ1-3, with D tentatively TRBD1 (6 bases). V was clipped by 6 bases and J by 5 bases, with 14 bases between them. There are 13 residues in the CDR3. Germline V lookup: CDR1 SQVTM, CDR2 ANQGSEA. The CDR3 nucleotides are TGCAGCGTAGCCCAGGGGTATAGAAACACCATATATTTT. This encodes CSVAQGYRNTIYF.

This chain links TRBV28 with TRBJ2-3; 7 nucleotides match TRBD2. Losses at the gene ends were 7 bases for V and 1 base for J; bases not matched to a gene: 8. The CDR3 length is 15 residues. Germline CDR1 and CDR2: MDHEN and SYDVKM. CDR3 DNA: TGTGCCAGCAACCTCCCCCTAGCGGGCACAGATACGCAGTATTTT. It is translated as CASNLPLAGTDTQYF.

This chain joins TRBV28 and TRBJ2-7, with D possibly TRBD1 on 6 matching bases. Germline V gene lookup returns CDR1 MDHEN and CDR2 SYDVKM. The CDR3 runs to 17 residues. V gave up 7 bases and J gave up 0 bases, with 22 bases separating them. CDR3 loop: CASITTSVQGNSYEQYF. DNA for the CDR3: TGTGCCAGCATCACTACATCCGTACAGGGAAACTCCTACGAGCAGTACTTC. Full variable domain (rest looked up from reference TRBV28 and TRBJ2-7): DVKVTQSSRYLVKRTGEKVFLECVQDMDHENMFWYRQDPGLGLRLIYFSYDVKMKEKGDIPEGYSVSREKKERFSLILESASTNQTSMYLCASITTSVQGNSYEQYFGPGTRLTVT.

The chain is built from TRBV5-4 and TRBJ1-5, with 7 bases identical to TRBD1. In germline, CDR1 is SGHNT, CDR2 YYREEE (reference sequence). Trimming removed 10 bases from V and 3 bases from J; junction bases left unmatched: 13. The length of the CDR3 is 15 residues. The CDR3 DNA sequence: TGTGCCCCCAGGGGGGCAGGAAATCTCAATCAGCCCCAGCATTTT. It specifies CAPRGAGNLNQPQHF.

The genes are TRBV5-1 and TRBJ1-4; D perhaps matches TRBD1 (5 bases). Germline V CDR1 and CDR2: SGHRS, YFSETQ. The V and J ends lost 4 bases and 5 bases respectively, with 12 bases between them. CDR3 length equals 14 residues. CDR3 residues: CASSMGGFNEKLFF. The CDR3, as DNA: TGCGCCAGCAGCATGGGGGGGTTCAATGAAAAACTGTTTTTT. Full variable domain (remainder filled in from reference TRBV5-1 and TRBJ1-4): KAGVTQTPRYLIKTRGQQVTLSCSPISGHRSVSWYQQTPGQGLQFLFEYFSETQRNKGNFPGRFSGRQFSNSRSEMNVSTLELGDSALYLCASSMGGFNEKLFFGSGTQLSVL.

V gene TRBV7-9 combines with J gene TRBJ1-6, with 7 bases aligning to TRBD1. Losses at the gene ends were 5 bases for V and 10 bases for J; bases not matched to a gene: 5. The CDR3 extends over 13 amino acids. Germline V gene lookup returns CDR1 SEHNR and CDR2 FQNEAQ (reference sequence). This CDR3 reads CASSRDSGSPLHF. The CDR3 DNA follows: TGTGCCAGCAGCCGGGACAGTGGCTCACCCCTCCACTTT.

This clone was counted only a few times. The chain joins TRBV5-4 to TRBJ1-2; D call uncertain. This CDR3 region has 13 residues. Trimming removed 3 bases from V and 6 bases from J, with 12 bases in between. The germline gives CDR1 SGHNT, CDR2 YYREEE (reference sequence). The CDR3 region is CASSSLSMDGYTF. The CDR3 region has the DNA TGTGCCAGCAGCTCCCTTTCAATGGATGGCTACACCTTC.

Points on this clone: This sample also contains other DNA sequences that code for the same CDR3. This chain links TRBV5-1 with TRBJ2-1; 12 bases are shared with TRBD2. Looked up from germline, CDR1 is SGHRS and CDR2 is YFSETQ. The CDR3 consists of 16 residues. V was pared by 0 bases and J by 4 bases, with 2 bases of the junction left unmatched. This chain's CDR3 is CASSLAGLAGYNEQFF. The DNA of the CDR3 is TGCGCCAGCAGCTTGGCAGGACTAGCGGGATACAATGAGCAGTTCTTC.

J is TRBJ2-7 and V is TRBV6-6, with 7 nucleotides matching TRBD2. CDR3 length: 14 amino acids. Trimming at V came to 5 bases and at J to 1 base, leaving 5 bases not matched to a gene. Germline CDR1 MNHNY, CDR2 SVGAGI (reference sequence). The chain's CDR3 is CASSGRGPSYEQYF. In DNA form, the CDR3 reads TGTGCCAGCAGTGGGAGGGGCCCGTCCTACGAGCAGTACTTC.

The chain uses TRBV7-2 and TRBJ2-7; D is undetermined. V lost 7 bases and J 5 bases, leaving 18 bases between the germline ends. CDR3 size: 14 residues. Germline V lookup: CDR1 SGHTA, CDR2 FQGNSA. CDR3 in DNA: TGTGCCAGCACCGCCGGTCGAACCGTGAACGAGCAGTACTTC. This translates into CASTAGRTVNEQYF.